The 30 T cell receptor beta chains reported below all come from one sample, sequenced in a study of T cells in localized non-small cell lung cancer. Here immunoSEQ multiplex PCR was the method, and the copy in TCRdb shows in-frame clones only, minus some. The repertoire includes over 35,000 clones, 81% of them detected once, and roughly 7.3% sits in the top ten. Sequencing was performed on peripheral blood mononuclear cells, taken before any cancer treatment. The receptors derive from a male donor aged 60 or over with stage II lung adenocarcinoma.

The chain carries TRBV7-9 and TRBJ1-2; 9 bases agree with TRBD1. The V and J ends lost 6 bases and 6 bases, in that order; junction bases with no gene match: 5. The germline gives CDR1 SEHNR, CDR2 FQNEAQ (reference sequence). The CDR3 is 13 residues long. The CDR3 sequence is CASSFGQGNGYTF. As DNA, the CDR3 is TGTGCCAGCAGTTTCGGACAGGGGAATGGCTACACCTTC.

The rearrangement joins TRBV29-1 to TRBJ2-7, with TRBD1 matching over 10 bases. V shed 7 bases and J 3 bases; nucleotides not matched to a gene: 6. CDR1 and CDR2 from the germline V gene are SQVTM and ANQGSEA. CDR3 size: 13 residues. The CDR3: CSASGTGDYEQYF. CDR3 DNA sequence: TGCAGCGCTTCCGGGACAGGGGACTACGAGCAGTACTTC.

This chain joins TRBV6-5 and TRBJ2-7, with D perhaps given as TRBD1 or TRBD2 (5 bases each). This CDR3 comprises 13 residues. V was clipped by 7 bases and J by 3 bases, with 13 bases between them. Germline V gene lookup returns CDR1 MNHEY and CDR2 SVGAGI. CDR3 nucleotides: TGTGCCAGCACGGGACCTGAATACTACGAGCAGTACTTC. Its translation is CASTGPEYYEQYF.

The genes are TRBV5-1 and TRBJ2-3; 7 nucleotides align to TRBD2. The CDR3 is 16 amino acids. Germline-derived CDR1 and CDR2 are SGHRS and YFSETQ. V lost 0 bases to trimming and J lost 2 bases; unmatched junction nucleotides: 6. In nucleotides, the CDR3 is TGCGCCAGCAGCTTGGCTCCAGCGGGAAACACAGATACGCAGTATTTT. Its translation is CASSLAPAGNTDTQYF.

V gene TRBV7-2 combines with J gene TRBJ1-1, with D hard to call. Trimming took off 1 base at V and 1 base at J, with 4 bases between the two ends. CDR1 and CDR2 (germline): SGHTA, FQGNSA. The CDR3 spans 13 residues. For the CDR3, the DNA is TGTGCCAGCAGCTTAGAAGGGAACACTGAAGCTTTCTTT. Translation: CASSLEGNTEAFF.

The genes are TRBV5-1 and TRBJ1-1, with D uncertain. Trimming took 2 bases from V and 3 from J, leaving 8 bases between them. CDR3 length: 13 amino acids. CDR1 is SGHRS and CDR2 is YFSETQ in the germline V gene. Here the CDR3 reads CASSFNGDTEAFF. The CDR3 DNA reads as TGCGCCAGCAGCTTCAACGGGGACACTGAAGCTTTCTTT.

The V and J genes are TRBV15 and TRBJ1-2; maybe TRBD1 (5 bases). Between the trimmed V and J ends, which lost 6 bases and 4 bases, there was a span of 12 bases. Germline CDR1 and CDR2: LNHNV and YYDKDF (reference sequence). The CDR3 totals 13 residues. This CDR3 is CATRDHQGYGYTF. CDR3 nucleotides: TGTGCCACCAGGGATCACCAGGGCTATGGCTACACCTTC.

The V gene is TRBV5-4, the J gene TRBJ2-3; the match to TRBD2 covers 7 bases. Germline V gene lookup returns CDR1 SGHNT and CDR2 YYREEE (reference sequence). The V and J ends lost 4 bases and 3 bases, in that order; junction bases with no gene match: 8. The CDR3 runs 15 residues. The chain's CDR3 is CASSPGQRETDTQYF. The CDR3 bases are TGTGCCAGCAGCCCCGGTCAGCGGGAAACAGATACGCAGTATTTT.

The V and J genes are TRBV11-2 and TRBJ1-6, with D unclear. V lost 5 bases and J lost 6, with 17 bases in between. Germline CDR1 SGHAT, CDR2 FQNNGV. CDR3 length: 16 residues. The CDR3 nucleotides are TGTGCCAGCAGCCCACTGGATTGGAGTTCTAATTCACCCCTCCACTTT. It is translated as CASSPLDWSSNSPLHF.

The CDR3 region is CASSSFPGRSTDTQYF. CDR3 nucleotide sequence: TGTGCCAGCAGTTCCTTCCCCGGGAGGAGCACAGATACGCAGTATTTT. The gene calls are TRBV27 and TRBJ2-3; TRBD2 matches 7 bases. This CDR3 contains 16 residues. V dropped 4 bases and J dropped 0; count of bases not matched to a gene: 7. CDR1 and CDR2 from the germline V gene are MNHEY and SMNVEV (reference sequence).

The chain employs TRBV5-8 and TRBJ1-5, with a possible D match to TRBD1 (5 bases). Germline V lookup: CDR1 SGHTS, CDR2 YDEGEE. V shed 0 bases and J shed 7 bases, with 14 bases lying between them. The CDR3 is 15 residues long. The CDR3 nucleotides read TGTGCCAGCAGCTTGGAGGGGCGAGGTCGACAGCCCCAGCATTTT. Its translation: CASSLEGRGRQPQHF. The full variable domain, completed using reference TRBV5-8 and TRBJ1-5, is EAGVTQSPTHLIKTRGQQATLRCSPISGHTSVYWYQQALGLGLQFLLWYDEGEERNRGNFPPRFSGRQFPNYSSELNVNALELEDSALYLCASSLEGRGRQPQHFGDGTRLSIL.

CDR3 DNA sequence: TGTGCCAGCAGTTTGAGCGGCGGGCCCCAGCATTTT. Protein sequence: CASSLSGGPQHF. The V and J genes are TRBV27 and TRBJ1-5; no reliable D call. V was pared by 3 bases and J by 9 bases, with 9 bases between. Germline-derived CDR1 and CDR2 are MNHEY and SMNVEV (reference sequence). The CDR3 consists of 12 residues.

This chain joins TRBV7-9 and TRBJ1-2, with a weak D call TRBD1 (5 bases). Germline CDR1 and CDR2: SEHNR and FQNEAQ (reference sequence). The CDR3 has 14 amino acids. The ends were cut back, 3 bases at V and 7 bases at J, with 15 bases in the middle. CDR3: CASSFPTETVGYTF. CDR3 bases: TGTGCCAGCAGCTTCCCGACAGAAACTGTTGGCTACACCTTC.

V usage is TRBV7-2 and J usage is TRBJ2-2; D is perhaps TRBD2 (6 bases). Per the germline V gene, CDR1 is SGHTA and CDR2 is FQGNSA. The length of the CDR3 is 16 residues. The germline V and J ends were trimmed by 3 bases and 2 bases, with 13 bases remaining between them. The CDR3 bases are TGTGCCAGCAGCTTTAAGGGACTTTCTAACACCGGGGAGCTGTTTTTT. Its translation is CASSFKGLSNTGELFF.

This chain links TRBV18 with TRBJ1-5; D remains unclear. V was shortened by 3 bases and J by 0 bases, with 9 bases between the two germline ends. From germline, CDR1 is KGHSH and CDR2 LQKENI. This CDR3 spans 15 amino acids. Here the CDR3 DNA reads TGTGCCAGCTCACCCGGCCTCGCTAGCAATCAGCCCCAGCATTTT. Translated, it gives CASSPGLASNQPQHF.

This chain links TRBV5-4 with TRBJ2-1; 9 bases agree with TRBD1. V gave up 4 bases and J gave up 2 bases; unmatched junction bases: 7. Germline V CDR1 and CDR2: SGHNT, YYREEE (reference sequence). CDR3 length equals 16 residues. CDR3 amino acids: CASSRLGQGTYNEQFF. Here the CDR3 DNA reads TGTGCCAGCAGCCGGTTGGGACAGGGAACCTACAATGAGCAGTTCTTC.

This chain joins TRBV5-4 and TRBJ1-2; 9 bases line up with TRBD1. Germline V gene data show CDR1 as SGHNT and CDR2 as YYREEE (reference sequence). The V and J ends lost 1 base and 8 bases, in that order; junction bases with no gene match: 6. The CDR3 sequence is 14 residues long. Here the CDR3 reads CASSLTGGAWGYTF. The CDR3 DNA reads as TGTGCCAGCAGCTTGACAGGGGGCGCGTGGGGCTACACCTTC.

The chain couples TRBV19 to TRBJ2-5; D not resolved. CDR1 LNHDA and CDR2 SQIVND come from the germline V gene (reference sequence). V was shortened by 4 bases and J by 3 bases, with 12 bases between the two germline ends. This CDR3 spans 14 amino acids. CDR3 protein: CASSRGHSKETQYF. As DNA, the CDR3 is TGTGCCAGTAGTAGAGGTCACAGTAAAGAGACCCAGTACTTC.

The rearrangement links TRBV5-1 to TRBJ1-1; D perhaps matches TRBD1 (5 bases). Trimming stripped 7 bases from V and 5 bases from J, with 15 bases between. Germline CDR1 SGHRS, CDR2 YFSETQ. The CDR3 contains 13 residues. Here the CDR3 reads CASALGGGTEAFF. For the CDR3, the DNA is TGCGCCAGCGCCCTTGGGGGTGGGACTGAAGCTTTCTTT.

The chain combines TRBV6-6 with TRBJ2-1, with 9 bases that match TRBD2. The junction had 12 bases not matched to a gene; V was cut back by 6 bases and J by 9 bases. Germline assignment: CDR1 MNHNY and CDR2 SVGAGI (reference sequence). The CDR3 totals 15 residues. The CDR3 is CASRGGTSKVGEQFF. The DNA for the CDR3 is TGTGCCAGCAGGGGGGGGACTAGCAAGGTGGGTGAGCAGTTCTTC.

The gene calls are TRBV19 and TRBJ2-6; D is uncertain. Per the germline V gene, CDR1 is LNHDA and CDR2 is SQIVND (reference sequence). V shed 5 bases and J shed 0 bases, with 14 bases lying between them. The CDR3 runs 17 residues. CDR3 residues: CASSSVRMVSGANVLTF. The CDR3 bases are TGTGCCAGTAGTTCTGTTCGTATGGTCTCTGGGGCCAACGTCCTGACTTTC. The whole variable domain, filled in from reference TRBV19 and TRBJ2-6, reads DGGITQSPKYLFRKEGQNVTLSCEQNLNHDAMYWYRQDPGQGLRLIYYSQIVNDFQKGDIAEGYSVSREKKESFPLTVTSAQKNPTAFYLCASSSVRMVSGANVLTFGAGSRLTVL.

This chain links TRBV10-3 with TRBJ1-2; TRBD1 aligns across 7 bases. V shed 6 bases, J shed 0 bases, and the junction held 4 bases outside the gene matches. CDR3 length: 14 residues. Germline CDR1 and CDR2: ENHRY and SYGVKD. CDR3 in amino acids: CAISRDSSNYGYTF. As DNA, the CDR3 is TGTGCCATCAGCCGGGACAGTTCTAACTATGGCTACACCTTC.

This chain connects TRBV9 to TRBJ2-1; TRBD2 aligns across 10 bases. This CDR3 is 14 amino acids long. J lost 4 bases, V lost 2 bases, and 0 bases had no gene match. Germline V CDR1 and CDR2: SGDLS, YYNGEE. CDR3 sequence (DNA): TGTGCCAGCAGCGTGGGACTAGCGTACAATGAGCAGTTCTTC. This codes for CASSVGLAYNEQFF.

Written as DNA, the CDR3 is TGTGCCAGCAGCCCCCGAGGCGGGACTAGCGGGAGCGGGGAGCTGTTTTTT. This translates into CASSPRGGTSGSGELFF. The chain joins TRBV11-2 to TRBJ2-2; TRBD2 matches 14 bases. The CDR3 sequence is 17 residues long. From germline, CDR1 is SGHAT and CDR2 FQNNGV. J lost 7 bases, V lost 5 bases, and 9 bases had no gene match.

This clone was seen only a few times. This chain joins TRBV28 and TRBJ1-2, with D perhaps TRBD1 (6 bases). The length of the CDR3 is 15 residues. The V end was cut by 5 bases, the J end by 4 bases, with 17 bases between. Germline V gene lookup returns CDR1 MDHEN and CDR2 SYDVKM. CDR3 sequence reads: CASSPTLGGGYGYTF. CDR3 in DNA: TGTGCCAGCAGTCCAACTTTGGGGGGCGGCTATGGCTACACCTTC.

The J gene is TRBJ2-2, the V gene TRBV27; D possibly corresponds to TRBD2 (6 bases). CDR3 length: 16 amino acids. Trimming pared 8 bases from V and 6 bases from J, leaving 22 bases between. Germline V gene sequence: CDR1 MNHEY, CDR2 SMNVEV (reference sequence). The CDR3 nucleotides are TGTGCCAGCGGGCACCTGTTCCGGGAGCAACCCGGGGAGCTGTTTTTT. Translating it yields CASGHLFREQPGELFF.

The chain employs TRBV11-2 and TRBJ2-7; the match to TRBD1 covers 9 bases. Germline CDR1 SGHAT, CDR2 FQNNGV. V dropped 4 bases and J dropped 5; count of bases not matched to a gene: 6. CDR3 length: 14 residues. In nucleotides, the CDR3 is TGTGCCAGCAGCTGGGGGACAGGGATCGACGAGCAGTACTTC. Translation gives CASSWGTGIDEQYF. The full variable domain, completed using reference TRBV11-2 and TRBJ2-7, is EAGVAQSPRYKIIEKRQSVAFWCNPISGHATLYWYQQILGQGPKLLIQFQNNGVVDDSQLPKDRFSAERLKGVDSTLKIQPAKLEDSAVYLCASSWGTGIDEQYFGPGTRLTVT.

The chain links TRBV20-1 to TRBJ2-3, with 7 bases aligning to TRBD2. V dropped 3 bases and J dropped 10; count of bases not matched to a gene: 4. The length of the CDR3 is 11 residues. Germline V gives CDR1 DFQATT, CDR2 SNEGSKA (reference sequence). Here the CDR3 DNA reads TGCAGTGCTAGCCCCCTAGCGGCGCAGTATTTT. This encodes CSASPLAAQYF.

The chain recombines TRBV6-6 with TRBJ1-1; D remains ambiguous. V shed 2 bases and J shed 0 bases, with 4 bases lying between them. Germline loops: CDR1 MNHNY, CDR2 SVGAGI (reference sequence). This CDR3 is built from 13 residues. For the CDR3, the DNA is TGTGCCAGCAGTTACATCCTGAACACTGAAGCTTTCTTT. Translation gives CASSYILNTEAFF.

The chain recombines TRBV11-1 with TRBJ2-7; D is unresolved. The V gene lost 0 bases and the J gene lost 0 bases, with 9 bases spanning the gap. Looked up from germline, CDR1 is SGHAT and CDR2 is FQDESV (reference sequence). CDR3 length equals 15 residues. The CDR3 here is CASSLAPGSSYEQYF. CDR3 sequence (DNA): TGTGCCAGCAGCTTAGCTCCCGGGTCCTCCTACGAGCAGTACTTC.